A selection of T cell receptor beta chains follows, all from one sample in a study of blood T cell repertoires in COVID-19. Profiled with immunoSEQ multiplex PCR; TCRdb holds only in-frame clones, not every one. This table has tens of thousands of clones, about 86% appearing once. Sequencing input: peripheral blood. These receptors were taken from a man aged 35-49 years with acute or convalescent COVID-19. Both conserved end residues are part of each CDR3. A D gene is named only where the DNA matches it firmly. Rows may omit the clone size; those that give it use once, few, many or a size class.

CDR3 protein: CASSHRAGAETQYF; CDR3 DNA: TGTGCCAGCAGCCACAGAGCGGGGGCAGAGACCCAGTACTTC; D gene: TRBD2; J gene: TRBJ2-5; clone size: .; V gene: TRBV3-1/TRBV3-2
CDR3 protein: CASSLVGQGIDIQYF; CDR3 DNA: TGTGCCAGCAGCTTAGTGGGACAGGGGATAGACATTCAGTACTTC; D gene: TRBD1; J gene: TRBJ2-4; clone size: .; V gene: TRBV11-3
CDR3 protein: CASSENSRRTGSYEQYF; CDR3 DNA: TGTGCCAGCAGTGAGAACTCAAGAAGGACAGGGTCCTACGAGCAGTACTTC; D gene: TRBD1; J gene: TRBJ2-7; clone size: .; V gene: TRBV25-1
CDR3 protein: CASRPRDYSGNTIYF; CDR3 DNA: TGTGCCAGCAGACCCAGGGATTACTCTGGAAACACCATATATTTT; D gene: .; J gene: TRBJ1-3; clone size: once; V gene: TRBV6-5
CDR3 protein: CASSLGASTGELFF; CDR3 DNA: TGCGCCAGCAGCTTAGGGGCTTCCACCGGGGAGCTGTTTTTT; D gene: .; J gene: TRBJ2-2; clone size: .; V gene: TRBV5-1
CDR3 protein: CASSLALRGNQPQHF; CDR3 DNA: TGTGCCAGCAGCTTAGCGCTACGTGGCAATCAGCCCCAGCATTTT; D gene: .; J gene: TRBJ1-5; clone size: .; V gene: TRBV7-8
CDR3 protein: CASSLSGTGAYEQYF; CDR3 DNA: TGCGCCAGCAGCCTGAGCGGGACAGGAGCCTACGAGCAGTACTTC; D gene: .; J gene: TRBJ2-7; clone size: .; V gene: TRBV5-1
CDR3 protein: CASSLDGLDTEAFF; CDR3 DNA: TGCGCCAGCAGCTTGGATGGGCTCGACACTGAAGCTTTCTTT; D gene: .; J gene: TRBJ1-1; clone size: .; V gene: TRBV5-1
CDR3 protein: CASSFTSEGELFF; CDR3 DNA: TGTGCCAGCAGCTTTACTAGCGAAGGGGAGCTGTTTTTT; D gene: TRBD2; J gene: TRBJ2-2; clone size: .; V gene: TRBV11-2
CDR3 protein: CASSVVQGNTGELFF; CDR3 DNA: TGTGCCAGCAGCGTAGTACAGGGCAACACCGGGGAGCTGTTTTTT; D gene: .; J gene: TRBJ2-2; clone size: .; V gene: TRBV9
CDR3 protein: CAWRARTGPNEAFF; CDR3 DNA: TGTGCCTGGAGGGCTAGGACAGGCCCCAATGAAGCTTTCTTT; D gene: TRBD1; J gene: TRBJ1-1; clone size: .; V gene: TRBV30
CDR3 protein: CASSFGTGTGNTEAFF; CDR3 DNA: TGTGCCAGCAGCTTTGGTACAGGAACGGGGAACACTGAAGCTTTCTTT; D gene: .; J gene: TRBJ1-1; clone size: .; V gene: TRBV5-6
CDR3 protein: CSVEHQTDYYGYTF; CDR3 DNA: TGCAGCGTTGAACACCAGACAGATTATTACGGCTACACCTTC; D gene: .; J gene: TRBJ1-2; clone size: .; V gene: TRBV29-1
CDR3 protein: CASSGGGVSPSYEQYF; CDR3 DNA: TGTGCCAGCAGCGGAGGAGGGGTATCCCCCTCCTACGAGCAGTACTTC; D gene: .; J gene: TRBJ2-7; clone size: .; V gene: TRBV5-6
CDR3 protein: CSASYGGGYTF; CDR3 DNA: TGCAGTGCTAGCTATGGTGGTGGCTACACCTTC; D gene: .; J gene: TRBJ1-2; clone size: .; V gene: TRBV20-1
CDR3 protein: CASSSREGVEAFF; CDR3 DNA: TGTGCCAGCAGCTCCCGGGAGGGGGTTGAAGCTTTCTTT; D gene: .; J gene: TRBJ1-1; clone size: .; V gene: TRBV7-3
CDR3 protein: CASSFTGADTQYF; CDR3 DNA: TGTGCCAGCAGTTTCACCGGGGCAGATACGCAGTATTTT; D gene: .; J gene: TRBJ2-3; clone size: .; V gene: TRBV12-3/TRBV12-4
CDR3 protein: CASSYETGGSDEQFF; CDR3 DNA: TGTGCCAGCAGTTACGAGACAGGGGGGTCGGATGAGCAGTTCTTC; D gene: TRBD1; J gene: TRBJ2-1; clone size: once; V gene: TRBV6-5
CDR3 protein: CASSWDRAASYEQYF; CDR3 DNA: TGTGCCAGCAGTTGGGACAGGGCTGCGTCCTACGAGCAGTACTTC; D gene: TRBD1; J gene: TRBJ2-7; clone size: .; V gene: TRBV2
CDR3 protein: CASSQDYRTDGNTIYF; CDR3 DNA: TGTGCCAGCAGCCAAGATTACCGGACTGACGGAAACACCATATATTTT; D gene: .; J gene: TRBJ1-3; clone size: once; V gene: TRBV3-1/TRBV3-2
CDR3 protein: CASSLRTGTFSGANVLTF; CDR3 DNA: TGTGCCAGCAGCCTTCGGACAGGTACCTTCTCTGGGGCCAACGTCCTGACTTTC; D gene: TRBD1; J gene: TRBJ2-6; clone size: .; V gene: TRBV14
CDR3 protein: CASSENLNTEAFF; CDR3 DNA: TGTGCCAGCAGTGAAAACTTGAACACTGAAGCTTTCTTT; D gene: .; J gene: TRBJ1-1; clone size: .; V gene: TRBV6-1
CDR3 protein: CASSPQGEKLFF; CDR3 DNA: TGCGCCAGCAGCCCACAGGGGGAAAAACTGTTTTTT; D gene: TRBD1; J gene: TRBJ1-4; clone size: few; V gene: TRBV5-1
CDR3 protein: CASTQDRVRGYTF; CDR3 DNA: TGTGCCAGCACCCAAGACAGGGTGCGCGGCTACACCTTC; D gene: TRBD1; J gene: TRBJ1-2; clone size: .; V gene: TRBV12-3/TRBV12-4
CDR3 protein: CASRRTSGFQETQYF; CDR3 DNA: TGTGCCAGCCGTCGGACTAGCGGGTTCCAAGAGACCCAGTACTTC; D gene: TRBD2; J gene: TRBJ2-5; clone size: few; V gene: TRBV2
CDR3 protein: CASSLADRTTEAFF; CDR3 DNA: TGTGCCAGCAGCTTAGCGGACAGGACTACTGAAGCTTTCTTT; D gene: TRBD1; J gene: TRBJ1-1; clone size: .; V gene: TRBV7-9
CDR3 protein: CATSERTGDPYGYTF; CDR3 DNA: TGTGCCACCAGTGAGCGGACAGGGGACCCCTATGGCTACACCTTC; D gene: TRBD1; J gene: TRBJ1-2; clone size: few; V gene: TRBV24-1
CDR3 protein: CSVNWENYGYTF; CDR3 DNA: TGCAGCGTTAATTGGGAGAACTATGGCTACACCTTC; D gene: .; J gene: TRBJ1-2; clone size: .; V gene: TRBV29-1
CDR3 protein: CASSIMGGQDYSNQPQHF; CDR3 DNA: TGTGCCAGTAGTATAATGGGGGGACAGGATTATAGCAATCAGCCCCAGCATTTT; D gene: TRBD1; J gene: TRBJ1-5; clone size: .; V gene: TRBV19
CDR3 protein: CASSVGRGISNQPQHF; CDR3 DNA: TGTGCCAGCAGTGTGGGTCGGGGGATTAGCAATCAGCCCCAGCATTTT; D gene: .; J gene: TRBJ1-5; clone size: .; V gene: TRBV2
CDR3 protein: CASSYDGGQREQFF; CDR3 DNA: TGTGCCAGCAGCTACGACGGGGGGCAGCGGGAGCAGTTCTTC; D gene: .; J gene: TRBJ2-1; clone size: .; V gene: TRBV6-6
CDR3 protein: CASSSGQNTEAFF; CDR3 DNA: TGTGCCAGCAGCTCCGGACAGAACACTGAAGCTTTCTTT; D gene: .; J gene: TRBJ1-1; clone size: .; V gene: TRBV11-2
CDR3 protein: CASSLVPASSGNTIYF; CDR3 DNA: TGCGCCAGCAGCTTAGTTCCAGCTAGCTCTGGAAACACCATATATTTT; D gene: .; J gene: TRBJ1-3; clone size: few; V gene: TRBV5-1
CDR3 protein: CASGANMNTEAFF; CDR3 DNA: TGCGCCAGCGGGGCGAACATGAACACTGAAGCTTTCTTT; D gene: .; J gene: TRBJ1-1; clone size: .; V gene: TRBV5-1
CDR3 protein: CASSSYGTGWPEAFF; CDR3 DNA: TGTGCCAGCAGTAGCTACGGGACAGGGTGGCCTGAAGCTTTCTTT; D gene: TRBD1; J gene: TRBJ1-1; clone size: .; V gene: TRBV25-1
CDR3 protein: CAISLGGVNTGELFF; CDR3 DNA: TGTGCCATTTCCCTCGGCGGGGTGAACACCGGGGAGCTGTTTTTT; D gene: .; J gene: TRBJ2-2; clone size: .; V gene: TRBV2
CDR3 protein: CASSLTGTEAFF; CDR3 DNA: TGTGCCAGCAGTTTAACCGGCACTGAAGCTTTCTTT; D gene: .; J gene: TRBJ1-1; clone size: .; V gene: TRBV12-3/TRBV12-4
CDR3 protein: CASSQGTSGGWRDTQYF; CDR3 DNA: TGTGCCAGCAGCCAAGGGACTAGCGGGGGCTGGCGGGATACGCAGTATTTT; D gene: TRBD2; J gene: TRBJ2-3; clone size: .; V gene: TRBV3-1/TRBV3-2
CDR3 protein: CASSLRGGPADTQYF; CDR3 DNA: TGCGCCAGCAGCCTCCGGGGGGGGCCGGCAGATACGCAGTATTTT; D gene: TRBD2; J gene: TRBJ2-3; clone size: .; V gene: TRBV5-1
CDR3 protein: CASSPNSGITLHF; CDR3 DNA: TGTGCCAGCTCACCAAATAGCGGGATCACCCTCCACTTT; D gene: .; J gene: TRBJ1-6; clone size: few; V gene: TRBV18
CDR3 protein: CASSSGSPLHF; CDR3 DNA: TGTGCCAGCAGTTCAGGTTCACCCCTCCACTTT; D gene: .; J gene: TRBJ1-6; clone size: .; V gene: TRBV12-3/TRBV12-4
CDR3 protein: CASSMPGQLNTEAFF; CDR3 DNA: TGTGCCAGTAGCATGCCGGGACAGCTTAACACTGAAGCTTTCTTT; D gene: TRBD1; J gene: TRBJ1-1; clone size: .; V gene: TRBV19
CDR3 protein: CASQSSGYGTEAFF; CDR3 DNA: TGTGCCAGCCAGTCCTCGGGTTACGGCACTGAAGCTTTCTTT; D gene: .; J gene: TRBJ1-1; clone size: few; V gene: TRBV18
CDR3 protein: CASSGLGRSGGVQNEQFF; CDR3 DNA: TGTGCCAGCAGTGGGCTGGGACGTAGCGGGGGGGTTCAGAATGAGCAGTTCTTC; D gene: TRBD2; J gene: TRBJ2-1; clone size: .; V gene: TRBV27
CDR3 protein: CASSPHGGRRDGELFF; CDR3 DNA: TGTGCCAGCAGCCCCCACGGGGGACGGAGAGATGGGGAGCTGTTTTTT; D gene: .; J gene: TRBJ2-2; clone size: .; V gene: TRBV11-2
CDR3 protein: CASSIPQGAGTEAFF; CDR3 DNA: TGTGCCAGTAGTATACCCCAGGGGGCAGGCACTGAAGCTTTCTTT; D gene: TRBD1; J gene: TRBJ1-1; clone size: once; V gene: TRBV19
CDR3 protein: CASSLPESYNEQFF; CDR3 DNA: TGTGCCAGCAGCCTTCCGGAGTCCTACAATGAGCAGTTCTTC; D gene: .; J gene: TRBJ2-1; clone size: .; V gene: TRBV5-4
CDR3 protein: CASSLEAGVNNSPLHF; CDR3 DNA: TGCGCCAGCAGCTTGGAGGCTGGAGTAAATAATTCACCCCTCCACTTT; D gene: .; J gene: TRBJ1-6; clone size: once; V gene: TRBV5-1
CDR3 protein: CASSIRMASGGQSGGAETQYF; CDR3 DNA: TGTGCCAGTAGTATAAGAATGGCTAGCGGGGGGCAAAGTGGAGGCGCAGAGACCCAGTACTTC; D gene: TRBD2; J gene: TRBJ2-5; clone size: once; V gene: TRBV19
CDR3 protein: CASSQGSQTNYGYTF; CDR3 DNA: TGCGCCAGCAGCCAAGGTTCACAGACTAACTATGGCTACACCTTC; D gene: .; J gene: TRBJ1-2; clone size: .; V gene: TRBV4-1